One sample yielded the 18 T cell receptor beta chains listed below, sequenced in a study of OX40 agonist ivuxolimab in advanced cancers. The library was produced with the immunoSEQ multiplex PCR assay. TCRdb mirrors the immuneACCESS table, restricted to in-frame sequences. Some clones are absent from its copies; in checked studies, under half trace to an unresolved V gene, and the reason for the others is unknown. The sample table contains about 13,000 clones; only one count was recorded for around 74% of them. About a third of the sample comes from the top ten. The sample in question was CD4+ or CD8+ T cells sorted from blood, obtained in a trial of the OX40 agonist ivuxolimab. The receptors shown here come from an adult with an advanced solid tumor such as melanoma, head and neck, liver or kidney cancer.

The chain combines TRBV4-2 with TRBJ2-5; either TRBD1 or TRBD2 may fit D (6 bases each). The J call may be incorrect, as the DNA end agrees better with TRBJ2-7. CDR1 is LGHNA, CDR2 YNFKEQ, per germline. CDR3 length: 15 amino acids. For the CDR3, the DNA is TGTGCCAGCAGCCAAATTGGGGGGCTGAACGACGAGCAGTACTTC. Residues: CASSQIGGLNDEQYF.

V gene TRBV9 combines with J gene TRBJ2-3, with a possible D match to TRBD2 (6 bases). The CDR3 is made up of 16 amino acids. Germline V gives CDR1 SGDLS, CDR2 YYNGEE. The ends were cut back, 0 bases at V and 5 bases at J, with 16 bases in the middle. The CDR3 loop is CASSVGTTPFGDTQYF. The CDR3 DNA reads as TGTGCCAGCAGCGTAGGGACTACCCCCTTTGGAGATACGCAGTATTTT.

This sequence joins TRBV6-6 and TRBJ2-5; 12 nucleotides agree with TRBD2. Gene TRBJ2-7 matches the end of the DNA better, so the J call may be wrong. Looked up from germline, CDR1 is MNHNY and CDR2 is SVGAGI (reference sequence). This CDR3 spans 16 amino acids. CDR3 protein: CASSSAGLAGNYEQYF. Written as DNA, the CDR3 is TGTGCCAGCAGTTCCGCCGGACTAGCGGGGAACTACGAGCAGTACTTC.

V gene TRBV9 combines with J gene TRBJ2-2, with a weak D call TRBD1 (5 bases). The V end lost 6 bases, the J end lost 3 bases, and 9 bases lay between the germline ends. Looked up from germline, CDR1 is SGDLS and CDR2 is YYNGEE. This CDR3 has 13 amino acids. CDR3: CASNQGDTGELFF. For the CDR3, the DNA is TGTGCCAGCAACCAGGGTGACACCGGGGAGCTGTTTTTT.

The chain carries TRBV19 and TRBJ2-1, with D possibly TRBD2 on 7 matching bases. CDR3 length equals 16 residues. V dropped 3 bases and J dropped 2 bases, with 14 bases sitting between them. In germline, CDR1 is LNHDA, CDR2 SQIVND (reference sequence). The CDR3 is CASSIGRGPTYNEQFF. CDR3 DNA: TGTGCCAGTAGTATTGGGCGGGGGCCGACCTACAATGAGCAGTTCTTC.

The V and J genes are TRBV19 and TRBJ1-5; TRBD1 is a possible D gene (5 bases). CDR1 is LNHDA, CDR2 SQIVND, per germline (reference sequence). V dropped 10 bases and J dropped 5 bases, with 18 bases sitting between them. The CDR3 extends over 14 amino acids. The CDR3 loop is CATKSPGLHQPQHF. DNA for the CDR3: TGTGCCACTAAATCCCCAGGGCTTCATCAGCCCCAGCATTTT.

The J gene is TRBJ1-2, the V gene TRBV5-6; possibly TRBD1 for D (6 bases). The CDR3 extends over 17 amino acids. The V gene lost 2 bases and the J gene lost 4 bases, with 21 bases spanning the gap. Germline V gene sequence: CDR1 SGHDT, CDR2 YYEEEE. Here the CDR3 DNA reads TGTGCCAGCAGCTTTGCCTTTCGGGGGCTTGATATCTATGGCTACACCTTC. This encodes CASSFAFRGLDIYGYTF.

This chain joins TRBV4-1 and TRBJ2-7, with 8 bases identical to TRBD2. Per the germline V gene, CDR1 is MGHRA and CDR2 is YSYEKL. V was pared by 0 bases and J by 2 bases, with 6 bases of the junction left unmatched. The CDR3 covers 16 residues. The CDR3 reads CASSQDQGGGTYEQYF. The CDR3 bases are TGCGCCAGCAGCCAAGATCAGGGCGGGGGGACCTACGAGCAGTACTTC.

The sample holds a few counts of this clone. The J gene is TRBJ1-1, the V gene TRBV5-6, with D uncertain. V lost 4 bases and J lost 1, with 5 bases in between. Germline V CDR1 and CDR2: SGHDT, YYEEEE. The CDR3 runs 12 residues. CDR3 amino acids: CASSQTNTEAFF. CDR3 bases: TGTGCCAGCAGCCAGACGAACACTGAAGCTTTCTTT.

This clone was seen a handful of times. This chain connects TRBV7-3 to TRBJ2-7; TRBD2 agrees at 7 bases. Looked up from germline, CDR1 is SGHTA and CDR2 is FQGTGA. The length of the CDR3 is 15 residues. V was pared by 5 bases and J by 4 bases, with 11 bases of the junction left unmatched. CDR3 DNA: TGTGCCAGCAGCCCTGGGGTAGGGGAGGGGTACGAGCAGTACTTC. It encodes CASSPGVGEGYEQYF. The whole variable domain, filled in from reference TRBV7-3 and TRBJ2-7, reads GAGVSQTPSNKVTEKGKYVELRCDPISGHTALYWYRQSLGQGPEFLIYFQGTGAADDSGLPNDRFFAVRPEGSVSTLKIQRTERGDSAVYLCASSPGVGEGYEQYFGPGTRLTVT.

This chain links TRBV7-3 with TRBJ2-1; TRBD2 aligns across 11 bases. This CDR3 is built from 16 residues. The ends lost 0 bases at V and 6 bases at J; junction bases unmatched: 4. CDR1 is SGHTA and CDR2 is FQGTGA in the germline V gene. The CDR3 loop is CASSLTLAGGRNEQFF. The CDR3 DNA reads TGTGCCAGCAGCTTAACCCTAGCGGGAGGCCGCAATGAGCAGTTCTTC. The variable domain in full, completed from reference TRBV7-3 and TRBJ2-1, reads GAGVSQTPSNKVTEKGKYVELRCDPISGHTALYWYRQSLGQGPEFLIYFQGTGAADDSGLPNDRFFAVRPEGSVSTLKIQRTERGDSAVYLCASSLTLAGGRNEQFFGPGTRLTVL.

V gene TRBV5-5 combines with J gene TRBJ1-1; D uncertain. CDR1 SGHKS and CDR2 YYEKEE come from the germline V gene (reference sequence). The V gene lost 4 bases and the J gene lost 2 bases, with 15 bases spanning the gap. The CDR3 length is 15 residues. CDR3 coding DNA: TGTGCCAGCAGCCCGAGCGGCAGCCCTAACACTGAAGCTTTCTTT. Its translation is CASSPSGSPNTEAFF.

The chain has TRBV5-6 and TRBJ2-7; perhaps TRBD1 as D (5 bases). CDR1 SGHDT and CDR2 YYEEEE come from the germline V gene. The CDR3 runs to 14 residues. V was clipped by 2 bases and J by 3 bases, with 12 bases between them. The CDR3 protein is CASSLRQTYYEQYF. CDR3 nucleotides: TGTGCCAGCAGCTTAAGACAGACCTACTACGAGCAGTACTTC. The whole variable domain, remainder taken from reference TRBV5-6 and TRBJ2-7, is DAGVTQSPTHLIKTRGQQVTLRCSPKSGHDTVSWYQQALGQGPQFIFQYYEEEERQRGNFPDRFSGHQFPNYSSELNVNALLLGDSALYLCASSLRQTYYEQYFGPGTRLTVT.

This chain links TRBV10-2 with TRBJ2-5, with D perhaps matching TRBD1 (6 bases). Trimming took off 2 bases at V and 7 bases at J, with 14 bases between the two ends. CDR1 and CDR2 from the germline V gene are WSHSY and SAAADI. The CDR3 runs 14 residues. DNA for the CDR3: TGCGCCAGCAGTGAGGGCAGGGTAGGGGGGACCCAGTACTTC. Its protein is CASSEGRVGGTQYF.

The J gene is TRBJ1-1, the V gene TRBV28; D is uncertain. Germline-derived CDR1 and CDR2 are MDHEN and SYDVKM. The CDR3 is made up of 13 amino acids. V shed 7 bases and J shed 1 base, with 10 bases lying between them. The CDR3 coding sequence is TGTGCCAGCATGAGGGCTTCGAACACTGAAGCTTTCTTT. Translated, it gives CASMRASNTEAFF.

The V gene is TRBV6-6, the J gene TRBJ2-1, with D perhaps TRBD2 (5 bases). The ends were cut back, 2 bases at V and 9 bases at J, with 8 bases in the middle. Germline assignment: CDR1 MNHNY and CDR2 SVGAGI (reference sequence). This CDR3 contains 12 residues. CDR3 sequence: CASSYMGSEQFF. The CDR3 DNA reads TGTGCCAGCAGTTACATGGGGAGTGAGCAGTTCTTC.

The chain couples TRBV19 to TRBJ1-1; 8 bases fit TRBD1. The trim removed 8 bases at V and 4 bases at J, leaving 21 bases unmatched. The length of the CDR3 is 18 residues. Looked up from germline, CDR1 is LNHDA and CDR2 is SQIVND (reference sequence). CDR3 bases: TGTGCCAGTTCCTTGGCAGGGGGCCTGGTCCAGCTGGGCACTGAAGCTTTCTTT. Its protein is CASSLAGGLVQLGTEAFF.

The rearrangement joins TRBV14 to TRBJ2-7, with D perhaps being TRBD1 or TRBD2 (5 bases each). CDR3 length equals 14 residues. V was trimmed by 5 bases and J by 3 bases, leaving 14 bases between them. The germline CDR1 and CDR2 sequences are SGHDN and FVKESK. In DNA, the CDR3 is TGTGCCAGCAGCTACCGGGACGAGAACTACGAGCAGTACTTC. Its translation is CASSYRDENYEQYF.